This T cell receptor (beta chain) was found in a study of T cell responses to AZD1222 COVID-19 vaccine. For this clone: The antigen is unknown.

Only in-frame clones appear in the TCRdb table, and some are missing; sequencing was by immunoSEQ multiplex PCR. The sample holds 150,000 to 200,000 clones; around 88% are singletons and the top ten take approximately 10%. Study results and caveats: Spike-specific TCR breadth and depth rose after two AZD1222 doses. Baseline seropositivity occurred in only a handful of AZD1222 recipients. CD4 TCRs linked to vaccination spanned spike, dominating at 160-218 and 743-854.

CDR1 is SGHNT, CDR2 YYREEE, per germline (reference sequence). The CDR3 has 15 amino acids. V gave up 3 bases and J gave up 6 bases, with 17 bases separating them. Pooled samples include second doses given at about 4 or 12 weeks. The sample in question was peripheral blood, obtained 28 days after the second AZD1222 dose. The receptor was isolated from an adult who received the AZD1222 COVID-19 vaccine. The gene calls are TRBV5-4 and TRBJ2-3; TRBD2 might be the D (6 bases). The CDR3, as DNA: TGTGCCAGCAGCTCCGGAGGGCGGGGTGGGGATACGCAGTATTTT. Amino acids: CASSSGGRGGDTQYF.